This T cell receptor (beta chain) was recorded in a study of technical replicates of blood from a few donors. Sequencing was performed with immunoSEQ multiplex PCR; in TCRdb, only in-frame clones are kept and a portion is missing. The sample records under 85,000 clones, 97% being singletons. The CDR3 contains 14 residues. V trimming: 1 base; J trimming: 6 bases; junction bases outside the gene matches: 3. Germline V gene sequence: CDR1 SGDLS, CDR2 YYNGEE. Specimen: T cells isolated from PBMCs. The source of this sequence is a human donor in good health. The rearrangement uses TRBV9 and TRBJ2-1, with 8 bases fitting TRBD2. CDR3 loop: CASSVSGLANEQFF. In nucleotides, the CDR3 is TGTGCCAGCAGCGTAAGTGGACTAGCCAATGAGCAGTTCTTC.